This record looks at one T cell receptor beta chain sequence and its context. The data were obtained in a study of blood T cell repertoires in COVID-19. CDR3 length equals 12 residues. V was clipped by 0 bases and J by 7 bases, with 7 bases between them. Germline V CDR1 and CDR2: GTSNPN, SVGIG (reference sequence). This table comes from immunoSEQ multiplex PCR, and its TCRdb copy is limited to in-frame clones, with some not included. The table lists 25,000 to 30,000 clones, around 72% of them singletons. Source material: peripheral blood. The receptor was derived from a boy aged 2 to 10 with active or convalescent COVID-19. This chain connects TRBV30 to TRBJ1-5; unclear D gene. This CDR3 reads CAWSVWAQPQHF. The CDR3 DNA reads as TGTGCCTGGAGTGTTTGGGCCCAGCCCCAGCATTTT. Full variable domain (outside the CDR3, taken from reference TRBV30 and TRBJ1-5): SQTIHQWPATLVQPVGSPLSLECTVEGTSNPNLYWYRQAAGRGLQLLFYSVGIGQISSEVPQNLSASRPQDRQFILSSKKLLLSDSGFYLCAWSVWAQPQHFGDGTRLSIL.